This T cell receptor beta chain was documented in a study of shared clonotypes between healthy human individuals. The repertoire was sequenced with immunoSEQ multiplex PCR; TCRdb's copy has only in-frame clones and lacks some. The sample carries around 750,000 clones, roughly 70% recorded once. Trimming removed 4 bases at V and 7 bases at J, with 17 bases between. Germline CDR1 and CDR2: LNHDA and SQIVND (reference sequence). The CDR3 is made up of 14 amino acids. The donors were all Caucasian adults (living in Nashville, Tennessee). The authors divided CD4+ cells into CD45RA+ naive and CD45RA-negative memory subsets.

The TCR comes from a woman aged 25 to 39 in good health. This chain links TRBV19 with TRBJ2-7; D may be TRBD2 (5 bases). The sample consisted of memory CD4+ T cells sorted from blood. Specified subset: CD45RA-negative fraction. CDR3 sequence: CASSRHGGSGEQYF. Written as DNA, the CDR3 is TGTGCCAGTAGTAGGCACGGAGGTTCGGGGGAGCAGTACTTC.